These 26 T cell receptor beta chains share one sample of origin, sequenced in a study of cytomegalovirus exposure and HLA in healthy donors. Profiled with immunoSEQ multiplex PCR; TCRdb holds only in-frame clones, not every one. The sample lists under 350,000 clones; about 86% were seen once. Sequencing used PBMCs. The receptors were sampled from a woman aged 18-29 years in good health and CMV-seronegative.

The V and J genes are TRBV30 and TRBJ1-1; TRBD1 agrees at 11 bases. The CDR3 is made up of 14 amino acids. After removal of 1 base from V and 4 bases from J, the junction contained 2 bases not matched to a gene. Germline lookup yields CDR1 GTSNPN and CDR2 SVGIG (reference sequence). The CDR3 bases are TGTGCCTGGAGTGACGGGACAGGGGGCACTGAAGCTTTCTTT. Translating gives CAWSDGTGGTEAFF.

The rearrangement joins TRBV4-1 to TRBJ2-3; 10 positions agree with TRBD2. Germline-derived CDR1 and CDR2 are MGHRA and YSYEKL. The CDR3 contains 16 residues. Germline trimming cut 3 bases from V and 4 bases from J; bases unmatched to any gene: 7. The CDR3 spells CASSHVLAGDSDTQYF. In DNA form, the CDR3 reads TGCGCCAGCAGCCACGTTCTAGCGGGAGATTCAGATACGCAGTATTTT.

The CDR3 loop is CASRSREKLFF. CDR3 bases: TGTGCCAGCAGGTCGCGGGAAAAACTGTTTTTT. V is TRBV6-5 and J is TRBJ1-4; D is ambiguous. Trimming removed 6 bases at V and 8 bases at J, with 7 bases between. The CDR3 totals 11 residues. Germline lookup yields CDR1 MNHEY and CDR2 SVGAGI.

CDR3 amino acids: CASAEGTAGTQYF. In DNA form, the CDR3 reads TGTGCCAGCGCGGAGGGAACAGCAGGGACGCAGTATTTT. The chain recombines TRBV9 with TRBJ2-3, with a weak D call TRBD2 (6 bases). The V and J ends lost 7 bases and 9 bases respectively, with 18 bases between them. Germline CDR1 SGDLS, CDR2 YYNGEE. There are 13 residues in the CDR3.

The chain has TRBV5-1 and TRBJ1-2; 12 nucleotides line up with TRBD1. The CDR3 is 15 amino acids. Per the germline V gene, CDR1 is SGHRS and CDR2 is YFSETQ. Losses at the gene ends were 3 bases for V and 5 bases for J; bases not matched to a gene: 5. CDR3 in DNA: TGCGCCAGCAGCTCCGGGACAGGGGGCGGGTATGGCTACACCTTC. As protein: CASSSGTGGGYGYTF.

V usage is TRBV27 and J usage is TRBJ2-1; 14 nucleotides match TRBD2. Germline CDR1 and CDR2: MNHEY and SMNVEV (reference sequence). V gave up 5 bases and J gave up 7 bases; unmatched junction bases: 7. The CDR3 consists of 16 residues. CDR3 in amino acids: CASSLMTSGGANEQFF. CDR3 in DNA: TGTGCCAGCAGTCTGATGACTAGCGGGGGGGCAAATGAGCAGTTCTTC.

The chain combines TRBV15 with TRBJ2-1, with a possible D match to TRBD1 (5 bases). Germline assignment: CDR1 LNHNV and CDR2 YYDKDF (reference sequence). This CDR3 is built from 15 residues. Trimming left V 1 base short and J 7 bases short, with 14 bases between. Here the CDR3 DNA reads TGTGCCACCAGCAGAGTGAGGCAGGGTGGGAATGAGCAGTTCTTC. Translating gives CATSRVRQGGNEQFF.

The V gene is TRBV29-1, the J gene TRBJ2-7; TRBD1 matches at 8 bases. V lost 5 bases and J lost 5; bases outside the gene matches: 8. The CDR3 has 13 amino acids. In germline, CDR1 is SQVTM, CDR2 ANQGSEA. The CDR3 loop reads CSVTGQAADEQYF. The CDR3 DNA reads TGCAGCGTTACGGGACAGGCGGCGGACGAGCAGTACTTC.

The chain has TRBV28 and TRBJ1-1; D possibly corresponds to TRBD1 (6 bases). V was shortened by 3 bases and J by 6 bases, with 23 bases between the two germline ends. Germline assignment: CDR1 MDHEN and CDR2 SYDVKM. This CDR3 has 17 amino acids. The CDR3 sequence is CASSLDIYGGPDPEAFF. CDR3 nucleotides: TGTGCCAGCAGTTTGGATATCTATGGGGGCCCGGACCCTGAAGCTTTCTTT.

The genes are TRBV7-7 and TRBJ1-1, with D possibly TRBD1 on 6 matching bases. The CDR3 covers 16 residues. CDR1 and CDR2 from the germline V gene are SSHAT and FNYEAQ (reference sequence). V was pared by 5 bases and J by 1 base, with 17 bases between. The CDR3 region is CASSPIRGTGNTEAFF. CDR3 bases: TGTGCCAGCAGCCCAATCAGGGGTACGGGGAACACTGAAGCTTTCTTT.

The chain joins TRBV18 to TRBJ1-2; D might be TRBD1 (6 bases). CDR3 size: 13 residues. Trimming took 4 bases from V and 5 from J, leaving 11 bases between them. The germline CDR1 and CDR2 sequences are KGHSH and LQKENI. CDR3 loop: CASSQDSRYGYTF. The CDR3, as DNA: TGTGCCAGCTCACAGGACAGTCGGTATGGCTACACCTTC.

J is TRBJ1-1 and V is TRBV29-1, with a weak D call TRBD1 (6 bases). Looked up from germline, CDR1 is SQVTM and CDR2 is ANQGSEA. V was trimmed by 7 bases and J by 7 bases, leaving 13 bases between them. The CDR3 is 11 residues long. CDR3 in DNA: TGCAGCGGCGACAGGTTGAATGAAGCTTTCTTT. Translating gives CSGDRLNEAFF.

The chain combines TRBV19 with TRBJ2-7, with 7 bases matching TRBD1. Germline CDR1 reads LNHDA; CDR2 reads SQIVND (reference sequence). Unmatched junction bases numbered 8, after V lost 8 bases and J lost 1 base. The CDR3 totals 14 residues. CDR3 bases: TGTGCCAGTCGCACAGGGGACGGGTCCTACGAGCAGTACTTC. It specifies CASRTGDGSYEQYF. The full variable domain, completed using reference TRBV19 and TRBJ2-7, is DGGITQSPKYLFRKEGQNVTLSCEQNLNHDAMYWYRQDPGQGLRLIYYSQIVNDFQKGDIAEGYSVSREKKESFPLTVTSAQKNPTAFYLCASRTGDGSYEQYFGPGTRLTVT.

The chain links TRBV4-1 to TRBJ2-1; TRBD1 aligns across 9 bases. The trim removed 4 bases at V and 8 bases at J, leaving 9 bases unmatched. Germline CDR1 and CDR2: MGHRA and YSYEKL. The CDR3 totals 15 residues. In DNA form, the CDR3 reads TGCGCCAGCAGCCGCTGGGGACAGGGTGGCGATGAGCAGTTCTTC. Encoded protein: CASSRWGQGGDEQFF.

This clone showed up just a few times. The chain uses TRBV7-6 and TRBJ1-5, with no clear D. The germline V gene encodes CDR1 SGHVS and CDR2 FNYEAQ. V was trimmed by 1 base and J by 7 bases, leaving 5 bases between them. This CDR3 spans 12 amino acids. The CDR3 DNA reads as TGTGCCAGCAGCTTAGGAGGGCAGCCCCAGCATTTT. Encoded protein: CASSLGGQPQHF.

J is TRBJ2-5 and V is TRBV2; 10 nucleotides align to TRBD1. The V segment lost 4 bases and the J segment 5 bases; nucleotides outside the gene matches: 7. Germline lookup yields CDR1 SNHLY and CDR2 FYNNEI. The CDR3 covers 15 residues. This CDR3 reads CASSGTGGGKETQYF. Written as DNA, the CDR3 is TGTGCCAGCAGTGGGACAGGGGGGGGGAAGGAGACCCAGTACTTC. Variable domain in full (rest from reference TRBV2 and TRBJ2-5): EPEVTQTPSHQVTQMGQEVILRCVPISNHLYFYWYRQILGQKVEFLVSFYNNEISEKSEIFDDQFSVERPDGSNFTLKIRSTKLEDSAMYFCASSGTGGGKETQYFGPGTRLLVL.

The genes are TRBV6-6 and TRBJ2-3; no definite D call. V lost 0 bases and J 6 bases, leaving 13 bases between the germline ends. CDR3 size: 15 residues. Germline CDR1 MNHNY, CDR2 SVGAGI (reference sequence). Here the CDR3 DNA reads TGTGCCAGCAGTTACTCACGACCTCCGAGGGATACGCAGTATTTT. It codes for CASSYSRPPRDTQYF.

Here the CDR3 reads CASSWDNNLRTQAFF. The DNA for the CDR3 is TGTGCCAGCAGTTGGGACAATAATCTCCGCACGCAAGCTTTCTTT. This chain uses TRBV27 with TRBJ1-1; D is perhaps TRBD1 (6 bases). Deletions cut 4 bases from V and 9 bases from J, with 21 bases between. The CDR3 totals 15 residues. The germline gives CDR1 MNHEY, CDR2 SMNVEV (reference sequence).

The chain couples TRBV5-1 to TRBJ2-1; a possible D gene is TRBD2 (6 bases). V was cut by 1 base and J by 5 bases, with 16 bases left in between. CDR1 and CDR2 (germline): SGHRS, YFSETQ. The CDR3 totals 16 residues. CDR3 sequence: CASSLNGGAGNNEQFF. CDR3 bases: TGCGCCAGCAGCTTGAATGGAGGGGCTGGGAACAATGAGCAGTTCTTC.

The V call is TRBV13, the J call TRBJ2-7; 12 bases match TRBD2. CDR3 length: 15 amino acids. The V gene end was trimmed by 3 bases and the J gene end by 2 bases; junction bases not matched to a gene: 2. The V gene's germline CDR1 is PRHDT and CDR2 FYEKMQ (reference sequence). The CDR3 DNA is TGTGCCAGCAGCTTTAGACTAGCGGGAGCCTACGAGCAGTACTTC. This encodes CASSFRLAGAYEQYF.

The genes are TRBV6-5 and TRBJ2-3, with D maybe TRBD1 (6 bases). V dropped 5 bases and J dropped 2 bases, with 14 bases sitting between them. Germline V lookup: CDR1 MNHEY, CDR2 SVGAGI. The CDR3 extends over 15 amino acids. The CDR3 region has the DNA TGTGCCAGCAGTCCGGGACATGCGAACACAGATACGCAGTATTTT. Translating it yields CASSPGHANTDTQYF.

The table lists this clone with a count of one. Other nucleotide sequences from this sample produce the same CDR3. The J gene is TRBJ2-1, the V gene TRBV18; D possibly corresponds to TRBD2 (5 bases). Trimming shortened V by 3 bases and J by 0 bases, and 9 bases separated the two germline ends. Germline CDR1 reads KGHSH; CDR2 reads LQKENI. There are 15 residues in the CDR3. DNA for the CDR3: TGTGCCAGCTCACCGCGGGTTCTCTCCTACAATGAGCAGTTCTTC. This gives the protein CASSPRVLSYNEQFF.

This chain joins TRBV6-5 and TRBJ1-3; D is possibly TRBD1 (6 bases). V lost 2 bases to trimming and J lost 0 bases, with 11 bases between them. The CDR3 contains 16 residues. Germline CDR1 is MNHEY and CDR2 is SVGAGI. CDR3 coding DNA: TGTGCCAGCAGTTACCGACAGGCTAGCTCTGGAAACACCATATATTTT. This gives the protein CASSYRQASSGNTIYF.

The CDR3 bases are TGTGCCAGCAGTGGCTCCCCCGGGGTTGGCGGCTACACCTTC. Its translation is CASSGSPGVGGYTF. V and J are TRBV6-1 and TRBJ1-2; no clear D. CDR3 size: 14 residues. Trimming took off 4 bases at V and 8 bases at J, with 17 bases between the two ends. Germline V gene data show CDR1 as MNHNS and CDR2 as SASEGT.

This clone was detected a few times. The V and J genes are TRBV27 and TRBJ2-7; the D gene is possibly TRBD1 (5 bases). The V and J ends lost 6 bases and 3 bases respectively, with 12 bases between them. The CDR3 is 13 residues long. The germline CDR1 and CDR2 sequences are MNHEY and SMNVEV (reference sequence). The CDR3 loop is CASRTVWGYEQYF. The CDR3 bases are TGTGCCAGCAGGACAGTCTGGGGCTACGAGCAGTACTTC.

The V gene is TRBV25-1, the J gene TRBJ1-1; D may be TRBD1 (5 bases). The V end lost 3 bases, the J end lost 4 bases, and 18 bases lay between the germline ends. The length of the CDR3 is 16 residues. The germline gives CDR1 MGHDK, CDR2 SYGVNS. The CDR3 region has the DNA TGTGCCAGCAGTGACTCCAAGGTGGGGCGGGGCACTGAAGCTTTCTTT. Residues: CASSDSKVGRGTEAFF.